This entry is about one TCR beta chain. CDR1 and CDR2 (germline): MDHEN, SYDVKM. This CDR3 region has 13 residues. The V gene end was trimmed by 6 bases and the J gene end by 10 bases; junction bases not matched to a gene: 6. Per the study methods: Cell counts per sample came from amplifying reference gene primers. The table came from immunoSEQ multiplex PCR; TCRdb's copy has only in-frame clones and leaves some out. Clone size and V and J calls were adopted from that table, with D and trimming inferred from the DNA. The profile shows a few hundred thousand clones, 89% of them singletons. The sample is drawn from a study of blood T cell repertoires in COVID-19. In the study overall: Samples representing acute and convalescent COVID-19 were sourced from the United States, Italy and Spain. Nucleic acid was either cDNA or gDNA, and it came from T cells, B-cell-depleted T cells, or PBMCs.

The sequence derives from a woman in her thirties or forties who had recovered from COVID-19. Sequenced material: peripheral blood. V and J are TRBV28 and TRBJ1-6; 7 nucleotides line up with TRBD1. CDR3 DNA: TGTGCCAGCAGGGGGACAGAACGATCACCCCTCCACTTT. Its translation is CASRGTERSPLHF.